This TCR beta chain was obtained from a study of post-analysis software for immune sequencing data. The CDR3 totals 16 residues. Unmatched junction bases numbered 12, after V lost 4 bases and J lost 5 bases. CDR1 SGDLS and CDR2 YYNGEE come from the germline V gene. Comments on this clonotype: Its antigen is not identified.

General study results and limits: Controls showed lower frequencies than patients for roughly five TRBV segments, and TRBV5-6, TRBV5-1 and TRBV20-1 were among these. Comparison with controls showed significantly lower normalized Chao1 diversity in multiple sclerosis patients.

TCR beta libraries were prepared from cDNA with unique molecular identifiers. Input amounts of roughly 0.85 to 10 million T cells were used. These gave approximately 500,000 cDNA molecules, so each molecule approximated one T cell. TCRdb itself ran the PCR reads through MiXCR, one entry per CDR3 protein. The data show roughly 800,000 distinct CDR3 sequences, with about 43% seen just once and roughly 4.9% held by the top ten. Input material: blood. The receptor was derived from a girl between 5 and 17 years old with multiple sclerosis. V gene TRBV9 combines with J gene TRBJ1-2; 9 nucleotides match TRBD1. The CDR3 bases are TGTGCCAGCAGCCCTCGACAGGGGGTGTCTCCTTATGGCTACACCTTC. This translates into CASSPRQGVSPYGYTF.